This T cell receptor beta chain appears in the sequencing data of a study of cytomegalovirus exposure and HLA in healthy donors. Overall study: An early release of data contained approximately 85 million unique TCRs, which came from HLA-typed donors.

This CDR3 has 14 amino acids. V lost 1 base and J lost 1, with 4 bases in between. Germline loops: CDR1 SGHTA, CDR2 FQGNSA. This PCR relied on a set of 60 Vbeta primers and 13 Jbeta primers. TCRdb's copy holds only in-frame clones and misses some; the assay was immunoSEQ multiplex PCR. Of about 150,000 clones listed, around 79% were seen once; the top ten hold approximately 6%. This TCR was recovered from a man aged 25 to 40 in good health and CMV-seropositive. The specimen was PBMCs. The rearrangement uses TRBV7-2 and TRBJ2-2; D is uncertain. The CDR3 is CASSLVGNTGELFF. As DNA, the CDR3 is TGTGCCAGCAGCTTAGTCGGGAACACCGGGGAGCTGTTTTTT. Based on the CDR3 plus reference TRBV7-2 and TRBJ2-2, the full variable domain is GAGVSQSPSNKVTEKGKDVELRCDPISGHTALYWYRQSLGQGLEFLIYFQGNSAPDKSGLPSDRFSAERTGGSVSTLTIQRTQQEDSAVYLCASSLVGNTGELFFGEGSRLTVL.